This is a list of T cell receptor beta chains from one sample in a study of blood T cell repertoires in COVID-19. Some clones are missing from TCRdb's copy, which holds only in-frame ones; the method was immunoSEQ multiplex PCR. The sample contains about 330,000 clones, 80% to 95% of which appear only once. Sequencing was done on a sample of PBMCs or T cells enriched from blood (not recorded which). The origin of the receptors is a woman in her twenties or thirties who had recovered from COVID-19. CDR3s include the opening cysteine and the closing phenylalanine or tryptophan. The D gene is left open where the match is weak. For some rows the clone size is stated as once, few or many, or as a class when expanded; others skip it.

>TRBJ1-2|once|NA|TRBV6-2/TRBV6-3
TGTGCCAGCAGTTACTCCGAAAAGGGAGCGGATGGCTACACCTTC
CASSYSEKGADGYTF
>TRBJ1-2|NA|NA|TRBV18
TGTGCCAGCTCACCCGCTGCTACGCAATATGGCTACACCTTC
CASSPAATQYGYTF
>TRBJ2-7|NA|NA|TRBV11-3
TGTGCCAGCAGCTTAGCCCAGTCCTACGAGCAGTACTTC
CASSLAQSYEQYF
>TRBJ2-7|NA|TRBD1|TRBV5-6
TGTGCCAGCAGGGACAGGGGCAGCTACGAGCAGTACTTC
CASRDRGSYEQYF
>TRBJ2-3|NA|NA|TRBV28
TGTGCCAGCAGTTTGGGCACTGCTAGCACAGATACGCAGTATTTT
CASSLGTASTDTQYF
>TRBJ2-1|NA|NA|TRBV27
TGTGCCAGCAGGAACAACCGGGACTCACCTCAGTTCTTC
CASRNNRDSPQFF
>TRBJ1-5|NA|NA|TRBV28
TGTGCCAGCAGTCTCCCGGGCGGCAGGGAGGATCAGCCCCAGCATTTT
CASSLPGGREDQPQHF
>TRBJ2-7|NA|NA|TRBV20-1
TGCAGTGCTATGCGGGGTTACGAGCAGTACTTC
CSAMRGYEQYF
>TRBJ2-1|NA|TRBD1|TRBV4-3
TGCGCCAGCAGCCAACGGGGACAGGTCGGGGCCAATGAGCAGTTCTTC
CASSQRGQVGANEQFF
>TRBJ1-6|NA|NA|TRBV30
TGTGCCTGGAGTGTCCCAGGAGGGTCCAATTCACCCCTCCACTTT
CAWSVPGGSNSPLHF
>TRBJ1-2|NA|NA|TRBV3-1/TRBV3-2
TGTGCCAGCAGCCAAATGGAGAACTATGGCTACACCTTC
CASSQMENYGYTF